This entry is about one T cell receptor beta chain. The antigen remains undetermined. The data are from a study of cytomegalovirus exposure and HLA in healthy donors. The repertoire was sequenced with immunoSEQ multiplex PCR; TCRdb's copy has only in-frame clones and lacks some. The table includes over 120,000 clones, about 87% detected once. Notes on the study in general: According to a subsequent analysis, TCR clusters from the first cohort were inclined to appear together in the 100 to 150 validation repertoires. CMV antigen specificity of a few CMV-associated chains was confirmed in vitro.

This CDR3 has 15 amino acids. The V and J ends lost 6 bases and 0 bases respectively, with 12 bases between them. CDR1 is MNHNY and CDR2 is SVGAGI in the germline V gene (reference sequence). Sequenced material: PBMCs. The genes are TRBV6-6 and TRBJ2-1, with TRBD1 as a possible D gene (5 bases). The TCR sequence derives from a woman aged 25 to 45 in good health and CMV-seropositive. The CDR3 sequence: CASRQDRGSYNEQFF. The CDR3 nucleotides read TGTGCCAGCAGACAAGACAGAGGCTCCTACAATGAGCAGTTCTTC.